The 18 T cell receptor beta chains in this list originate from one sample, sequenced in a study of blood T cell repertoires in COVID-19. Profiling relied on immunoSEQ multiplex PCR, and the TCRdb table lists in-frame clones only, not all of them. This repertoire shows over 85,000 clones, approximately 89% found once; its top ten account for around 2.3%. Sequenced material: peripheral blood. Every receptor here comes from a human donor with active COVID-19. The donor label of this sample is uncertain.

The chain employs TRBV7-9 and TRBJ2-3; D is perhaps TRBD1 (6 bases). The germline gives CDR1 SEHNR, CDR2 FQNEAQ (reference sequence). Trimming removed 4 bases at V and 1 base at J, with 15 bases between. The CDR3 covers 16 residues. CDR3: CASSSLGRTGTDTQYF. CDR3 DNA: TGTGCCAGCAGCTCCCTAGGACGGACAGGCACAGATACGCAGTATTTT. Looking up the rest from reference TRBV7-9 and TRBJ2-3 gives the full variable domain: DTGVSQNPRHKITKRGQNVTFRCDPISEHNRLYWYRQTLGQGPEFLTYFQNEAQLEKSRLLSDRFSAERPKGSFSTLEIQRTEQGDSAMYLCASSSLGRTGTDTQYFGPGTRLTVL.

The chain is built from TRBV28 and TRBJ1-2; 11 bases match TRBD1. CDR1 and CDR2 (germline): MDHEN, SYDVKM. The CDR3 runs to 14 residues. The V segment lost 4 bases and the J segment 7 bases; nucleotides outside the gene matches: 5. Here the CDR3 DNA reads TGTGCCAGCAGTTCGGACAGGGGGCGGGGTGGCTACACCTTC. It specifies CASSSDRGRGGYTF.

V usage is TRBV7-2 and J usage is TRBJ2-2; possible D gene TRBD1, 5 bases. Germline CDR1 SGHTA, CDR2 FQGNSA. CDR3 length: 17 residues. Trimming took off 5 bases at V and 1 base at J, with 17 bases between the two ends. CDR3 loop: CASSKTLGRGNTGELFF. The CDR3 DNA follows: TGTGCCAGCAGCAAGACCCTGGGTAGGGGGAACACCGGGGAGCTGTTTTTT. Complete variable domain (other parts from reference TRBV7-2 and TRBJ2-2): GAGVSQSPSNKVTEKGKDVELRCDPISGHTALYWYRQSLGQGLEFLIYFQGNSAPDKSGLPSDRFSAERTGGSVSTLTIQRTQQEDSAVYLCASSKTLGRGNTGELFFGEGSRLTVL.

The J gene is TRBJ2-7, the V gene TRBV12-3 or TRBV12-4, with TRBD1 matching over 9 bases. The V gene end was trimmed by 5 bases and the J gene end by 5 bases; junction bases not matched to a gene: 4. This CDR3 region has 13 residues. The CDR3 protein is CASSRTGVDEQYF. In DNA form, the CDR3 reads TGTGCCAGCAGTAGGACAGGGGTGGACGAGCAGTACTTC.

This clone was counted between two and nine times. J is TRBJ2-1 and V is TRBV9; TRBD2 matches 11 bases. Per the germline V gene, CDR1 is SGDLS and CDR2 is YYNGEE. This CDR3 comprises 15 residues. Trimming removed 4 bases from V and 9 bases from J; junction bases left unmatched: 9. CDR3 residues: CASSIIAGGPVEQFF. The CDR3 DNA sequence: TGTGCCAGCAGCATCATAGCGGGGGGGCCAGTTGAGCAGTTCTTC.

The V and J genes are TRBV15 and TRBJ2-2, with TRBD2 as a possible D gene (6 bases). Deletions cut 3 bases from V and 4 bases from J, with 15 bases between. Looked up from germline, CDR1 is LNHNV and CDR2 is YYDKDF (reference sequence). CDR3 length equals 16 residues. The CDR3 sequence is CATSSYVTSLTGELFF. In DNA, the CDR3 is TGTGCCACCAGCAGCTACGTAACTAGCCTCACCGGGGAGCTGTTTTTT.

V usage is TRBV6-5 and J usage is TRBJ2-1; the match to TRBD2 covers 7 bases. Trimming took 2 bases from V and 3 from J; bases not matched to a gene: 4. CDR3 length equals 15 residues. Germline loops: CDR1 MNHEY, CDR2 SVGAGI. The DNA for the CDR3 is TGTGCCAGCAGTTACCGGGGAGGGGACTACAATGAGCAGTTCTTC. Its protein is CASSYRGGDYNEQFF.

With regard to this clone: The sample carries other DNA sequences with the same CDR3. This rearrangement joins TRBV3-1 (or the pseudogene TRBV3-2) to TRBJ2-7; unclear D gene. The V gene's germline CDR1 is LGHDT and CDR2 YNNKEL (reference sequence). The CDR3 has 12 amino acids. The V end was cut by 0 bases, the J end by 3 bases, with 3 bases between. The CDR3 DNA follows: TGTGCCAGCAGCCAAGATCGCTACGAGCAGTACTTC. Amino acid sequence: CASSQDRYEQYF.

Here the CDR3 reads CASSPDRDHGYTF. The CDR3, as DNA: TGTGCCAGCAGCCCGGACAGGGACCATGGCTACACCTTC. The genes are TRBV12-3 or TRBV12-4 and TRBJ1-2, with 8 bases that match TRBD1. V gave up 6 bases and J gave up 6 bases; unmatched junction bases: 6. The CDR3 is made up of 13 amino acids.

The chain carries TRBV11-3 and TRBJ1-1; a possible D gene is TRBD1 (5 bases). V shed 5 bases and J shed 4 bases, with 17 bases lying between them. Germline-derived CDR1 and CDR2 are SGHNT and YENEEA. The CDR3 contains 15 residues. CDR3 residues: CASSPSGGTATEAFF. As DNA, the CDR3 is TGTGCCAGCAGCCCTAGCGGAGGGACCGCCACTGAAGCTTTCTTT.

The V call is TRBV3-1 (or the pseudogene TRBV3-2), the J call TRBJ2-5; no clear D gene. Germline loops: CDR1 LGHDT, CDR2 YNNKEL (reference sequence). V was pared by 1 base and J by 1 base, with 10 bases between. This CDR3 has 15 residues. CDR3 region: CASSQGFDFQETQYF. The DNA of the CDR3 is TGTGCCAGCAGCCAAGGGTTTGACTTCCAAGAGACCCAGTACTTC.

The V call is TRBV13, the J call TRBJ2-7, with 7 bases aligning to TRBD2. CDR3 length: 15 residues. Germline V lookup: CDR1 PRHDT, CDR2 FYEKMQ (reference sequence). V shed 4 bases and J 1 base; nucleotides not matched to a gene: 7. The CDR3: CASSYLPGLSYEQYF. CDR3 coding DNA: TGTGCCAGCAGCTACCTCCCGGGACTATCCTACGAGCAGTACTTC.

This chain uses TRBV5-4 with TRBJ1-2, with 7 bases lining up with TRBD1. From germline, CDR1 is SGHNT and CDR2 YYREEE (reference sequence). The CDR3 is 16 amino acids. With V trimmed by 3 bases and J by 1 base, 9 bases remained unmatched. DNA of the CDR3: TGTGCCAGCAGCTCCCCGGGACAGTACTATAACTATGGCTACACCTTC. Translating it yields CASSSPGQYYNYGYTF.

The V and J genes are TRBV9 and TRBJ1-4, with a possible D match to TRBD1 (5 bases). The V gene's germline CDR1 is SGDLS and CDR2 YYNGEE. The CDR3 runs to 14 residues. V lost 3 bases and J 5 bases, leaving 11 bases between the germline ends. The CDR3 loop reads CASSEYGGNEKLFF. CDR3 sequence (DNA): TGTGCCAGCAGCGAGTACGGGGGAAATGAAAAACTGTTTTTT.

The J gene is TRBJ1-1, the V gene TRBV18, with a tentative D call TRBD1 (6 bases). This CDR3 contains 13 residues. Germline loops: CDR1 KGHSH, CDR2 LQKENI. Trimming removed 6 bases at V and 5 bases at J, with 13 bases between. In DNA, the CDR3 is TGTGCCAGCTCCCAGAACAGGGAGACTGAAGCTTTCTTT. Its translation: CASSQNRETEAFF.

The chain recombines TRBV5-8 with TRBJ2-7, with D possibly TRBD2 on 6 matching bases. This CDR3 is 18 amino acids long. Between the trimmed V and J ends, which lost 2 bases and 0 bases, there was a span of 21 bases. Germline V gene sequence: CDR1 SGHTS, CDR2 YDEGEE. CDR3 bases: TGTGCCAGCAGCTTTTTTAAGTCGGCGGGGAGAAGCTCCTACGAGCAGTACTTC. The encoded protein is CASSFFKSAGRSSYEQYF. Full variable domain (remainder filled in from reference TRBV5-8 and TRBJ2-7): EAGVTQSPTHLIKTRGQQATLRCSPISGHTSVYWYQQALGLGLQFLLWYDEGEERNRGNFPPRFSGRQFPNYSSELNVNALELEDSALYLCASSFFKSAGRSSYEQYFGPGTRLTVT.

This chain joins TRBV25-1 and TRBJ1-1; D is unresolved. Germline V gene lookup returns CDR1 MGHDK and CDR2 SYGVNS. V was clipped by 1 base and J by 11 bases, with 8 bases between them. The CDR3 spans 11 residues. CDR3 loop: CASSESLSAFF. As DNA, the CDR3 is TGTGCCAGCAGTGAATCCCTAAGCGCTTTCTTT.

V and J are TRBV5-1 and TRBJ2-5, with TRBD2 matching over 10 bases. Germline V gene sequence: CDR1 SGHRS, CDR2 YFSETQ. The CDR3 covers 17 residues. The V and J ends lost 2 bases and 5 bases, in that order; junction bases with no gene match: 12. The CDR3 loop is CASSFVGVAGGRETQYF. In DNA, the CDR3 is TGCGCCAGCAGCTTTGTCGGCGTAGCGGGGGGTCGGGAGACCCAGTACTTC.